The text below deals with one TCR beta chain. This sample is part of a study of identical twins. TCRdb re-derived calls from the 5' RACE reads in MiXCR, one entry per CDR3 protein. Among 450,000 or so distinct CDR3 sequences, approximately 15% were seen once, and the ten largest hold approximately 0.98%. Losses at the gene ends were 6 bases for V and 5 bases for J; bases not matched to a gene: 11. This CDR3 spans 16 amino acids. Germline CDR1 and CDR2: MNHEY and SVGEGT. These sequences were also reported in another study, on yellow fever vaccine responses in identical twins.

The TCR comes from a woman under 30 in good health. Sequencing used CD4+ T cells sorted from blood. The chain joins TRBV6-2 or TRBV6-3 to TRBJ1-3; 9 positions agree with TRBD1. CDR3 sequence (DNA): TGTGCCAGCAGCTTTACAGGGGGCGCTTCCAGAAACACCATATATTTT. Its protein is CASSFTGGASRNTIYF.